The following is a T cell receptor beta chain sequence with its context. These data are taken from a study of blood T cell repertoires in COVID-19. Study overall: Specimens from acute and convalescent COVID-19 originated in the United States, Italy and Spain. T cells, B-cell-depleted T cells, or PBMCs supplied cDNA or gDNA.

As handled by the study authors: Estimated nucleated cell counts came from reference gene primer amplification. Repertoires were generated with immunoSEQ multiplex PCR, while TCRdb's copy carries only in-frame clones and drops some. That table supplies the V and J calls and clone size; D and trimming were determined from the DNA. The data show under 80,000 clones, with around three quarters seen just once and around 30% held by the top ten. The germline V gene has CDR1 SGHNT and CDR2 YYREEE (reference sequence). This CDR3 is 13 amino acids long. V dropped 5 bases and J dropped 3; count of bases not matched to a gene: 4.

Material for sequencing was peripheral blood. V gene TRBV5-4 combines with J gene TRBJ2-7; 8 positions match TRBD1. The sequence derives from a human donor in a cohort sampled during active COVID-19. In DNA form, the CDR3 reads TGTGCCAGCAGTTACGACAGGGGCTACGAGCAGTACTTC. Residues: CASSYDRGYEQYF.